The 23 T cell receptor beta chains in this list originate from one sample, sequenced in a study of T cell repertoires in cytomegalovirus infection. TCRdb re-analysed the reads in MiXCR, keeping a single row per CDR3 protein. The profile shows around 310,000 distinct CDR3 sequences, roughly 15% of them singletons. Sequencing was done on a sample of PBMCs. These TCRs come from a human donor in good health (CMV status not recorded). Some clones in this sample may be carry-over from other donors' samples.

The rearrangement links TRBV7-2 to TRBJ2-7; D is undetermined. CDR1 is SGHTA and CDR2 is FQGNSA in the germline V gene. V was cut by 3 bases and J by 0 bases, with 9 bases left in between. The CDR3 runs 14 residues. The CDR3 loop reads CASSLSAYSYEQYF. CDR3 coding DNA: TGTGCCAGCAGCTTGTCGGCCTACTCCTACGAGCAGTACTTC.

This clonotype was counted between two and nine times. The chain carries TRBV12-3 or TRBV12-4 and TRBJ2-1; D is ambiguous. CDR3 length equals 13 residues. Trimming stripped 3 bases from V and 8 bases from J, with 11 bases between. CDR3 DNA: TGTGCCAGCAGTTTTTTGGGGTACGATGAGCAGTTCTTC. Translated: CASSFLGYDEQFF.

The V gene is TRBV4-2, the J gene TRBJ1-4, with D possibly matching TRBD1 (5 bases). V lost 4 bases and J lost 4, with 10 bases in between. The CDR3 length is 14 residues. Germline V gene lookup returns CDR1 LGHNA and CDR2 YNFKEQ. CDR3 loop: CASSRGGNNEKLFF. CDR3 nucleotides: TGTGCCAGCAGCCGGGGCGGGAATAATGAAAAACTGTTTTTT.

This clonotype was recorded at least ten times. The CDR3 loop reads CASTPWGRANTEAFF. CDR3 nucleotide sequence: TGTGCCAGCACCCCATGGGGCAGGGCGAACACTGAAGCTTTCTTT. The chain employs TRBV7-2 and TRBJ1-1; D may be TRBD1 (5 bases). CDR3 length: 15 residues. V dropped 7 bases and J dropped 1 base, with 16 bases sitting between them. CDR1 is SGHTA, CDR2 FQGNSA, per germline.

The chain links TRBV2 to TRBJ2-7, with D tentatively TRBD1 (5 bases). The CDR3 spans 12 residues. V shed 8 bases and J shed 4 bases, with 12 bases lying between them. Germline loops: CDR1 SNHLY, CDR2 FYNNEI. The CDR3 DNA is TGTGCCAGCTCGACAGTGCTATACGAGCAGTACTTC. This codes for CASSTVLYEQYF.

The gene calls are TRBV6-1 and TRBJ1-5; D gene unclear. The CDR3 consists of 15 residues. Germline-derived CDR1 and CDR2 are MNHNS and SASEGT. V was cut by 5 bases and J by 3 bases, with 14 bases left in between. The CDR3 DNA reads TGTGCCAGCAGTTACGGCAGTGACAACAATCAGCCCCAGCATTTT. It specifies CASSYGSDNNQPQHF.

The rearrangement links TRBV28 to TRBJ2-5; TRBD1 is a possible D gene (6 bases). V was trimmed by 2 bases and J by 1 base, leaving 8 bases between them. The CDR3 sequence is 14 residues long. Germline CDR1 MDHEN, CDR2 SYDVKM. The CDR3 DNA reads as TGTGCCAGCAGTTTACCCAGGGGCCAAGAGACCCAGTACTTC. It translates to CASSLPRGQETQYF.

This clonotype was seen repeatedly, ten times or more. The chain couples TRBV7-8 to TRBJ2-5, with D perhaps matching TRBD2 (6 bases). The CDR3 is made up of 17 amino acids. Germline V gene sequence: CDR1 SGHVS, CDR2 FQNEAQ. The V end lost 5 bases, the J end lost 6 bases, and 25 bases lay between the germline ends. The CDR3 nucleotides read TGTGCCAGCAGCCCCCTCGGGGCCCCCGGAGGGGCCCAGACCCAGTACTTC. This codes for CASSPLGAPGGAQTQYF. Supplemented by reference TRBV7-8 and TRBJ2-5, the full variable domain reads GAGVSQSPRYKVAKRGQDVALRCDPISGHVSLFWYQQALGQGPEFLTYFQNEAQLDKSGLPSDRFFAERPEGSVSTLKIQRTQQEDSAVYLCASSPLGAPGGAQTQYFGPGTRLLVL.

This clonotype was counted many times. This chain joins TRBV7-2 and TRBJ2-5, with 9 bases fitting TRBD1. CDR3 length equals 14 residues. J was trimmed by 4 bases and V by 5 bases; bases with no gene match: 5. CDR1 and CDR2 from the germline V gene are SGHTA and FQGNSA. CDR3 bases: TGTGCCAGCAGCGAACAACAGGGGGCAGAGACCCAGTACTTC. Amino acids: CASSEQQGAETQYF.

The table lists this clonotype with many counts. V is TRBV12-3 or TRBV12-4 and J is TRBJ1-5; D is uncertain. V lost 5 bases and J lost 6, with 8 bases in between. The CDR3 length is 12 residues. Here the CDR3 DNA reads TGTGCCAGCAGTCCGGGTGCTCAGCCCCAGCATTTT. It yields the protein CASSPGAQPQHF.

This CDR3 reads CSAEGQGYNEQFF. The CDR3 region has the DNA TGCAGTGCGGAAGGACAGGGATACAATGAGCAGTTCTTC. The chain links TRBV20-1 to TRBJ2-1; the match to TRBD1 covers 8 bases. There are 13 residues in the CDR3. V was pared by 6 bases and J by 4 bases, with 5 bases of the junction left unmatched. The germline CDR1 and CDR2 sequences are DFQATT and SNEGSKA (reference sequence).

The chain carries TRBV19 and TRBJ2-2; D not certain. Germline V gives CDR1 LNHDA, CDR2 SQIVND (reference sequence). V was pared by 0 bases and J by 4 bases, with 6 bases between. The CDR3 runs 14 residues. In DNA, the CDR3 is TGTGCCAGTAGTATAGATAAGGTCACCGGGGAGCTGTTTTTT. Translating it yields CASSIDKVTGELFF.

The rearrangement uses TRBV6-1 and TRBJ1-5; D gene ambiguous. CDR1 and CDR2 from the germline V gene are MNHNS and SASEGT. The germline V and J ends were trimmed by 5 bases and 7 bases, with 18 bases remaining between them. The CDR3 loop spans 15 amino acids. For the CDR3, the DNA is TGTGCCAGCAGTTTAGGTATCCAGCAAGCCCAGCCCCAGCATTTT. Protein: CASSLGIQQAQPQHF.

Only a few counts were recorded for this clonotype. V gene TRBV4-3 combines with J gene TRBJ2-1; D unresolved. The CDR3 has 13 amino acids. Germline V gene lookup returns CDR1 LGHNA and CDR2 YSLEER. The ends were cut back, 2 bases at V and 8 bases at J, with 10 bases in the middle. The CDR3 is CASSQFTADEQFF. The CDR3 DNA is TGCGCCAGCAGCCAATTCACGGCCGATGAGCAGTTCTTC.

This clonotype was seen only a few times. The chain uses TRBV4-2 and TRBJ1-2; D is perhaps TRBD1 (5 bases). The CDR3 loop spans 17 amino acids. Germline loops: CDR1 LGHNA, CDR2 YNFKEQ. Trimming stripped 0 bases from V and 0 bases from J, with 14 bases between. Written as DNA, the CDR3 is TGTGCCAGCAGCCAAGATGGCAGGGACGAAGCTAACTATGGCTACACCTTC. Residues: CASSQDGRDEANYGYTF.

V usage is TRBV20-1 and J usage is TRBJ2-1; no clear D. This CDR3 has 16 amino acids. CDR1 DFQATT and CDR2 SNEGSKA come from the germline V gene (reference sequence). Trimming shortened V by 0 bases and J by 5 bases, and 17 bases separated the two germline ends. CDR3 bases: TGCAGTGCTAGAGATCCGGTGGCTAGTCCTAACAATGAGCAGTTCTTC. This encodes CSARDPVASPNNEQFF.

This chain uses TRBV11-2 with TRBJ2-2, with 10 bases aligning to TRBD1. Losses at the gene ends were 5 bases for V and 5 bases for J; bases not matched to a gene: 2. Germline CDR1 reads SGHAT; CDR2 reads FQNNGV. The CDR3 totals 14 residues. The CDR3 DNA reads TGTGCCAGCAGCACGGGACAGGGGACCGGGGAGCTGTTTTTT. This sequence encodes CASSTGQGTGELFF. The variable domain in full, with the rest retrieved from reference TRBV11-2 and TRBJ2-2, is EAGVAQSPRYKIIEKRQSVAFWCNPISGHATLYWYQQILGQGPKLLIQFQNNGVVDDSQLPKDRFSAERLKGVDSTLKIQPAKLEDSAVYLCASSTGQGTGELFFGEGSRLTVL.

This CDR3 reads CASRQGDYLGSTDTQYF. The CDR3 DNA reads as TGTGCCAGCAGACAAGGGGACTACCTGGGTAGCACAGATACGCAGTATTTT. This chain uses TRBV6-5 with TRBJ2-3; 7 nucleotides align to TRBD2. V was clipped by 6 bases and J by 0 bases; unmatched bases: 12. The germline V gene has CDR1 MNHEY and CDR2 SVGAGI. The length of the CDR3 is 17 residues.

This clonotype was seen more than once but under ten times. V gene TRBV19 combines with J gene TRBJ2-1; TRBD1 matches 9 bases. This CDR3 has 14 amino acids. With 11 bases clipped from V and 4 bases from J, the junction kept 9 bases outside the gene matches. Germline V gives CDR1 LNHDA, CDR2 SQIVND (reference sequence). The CDR3, as DNA: TGTGCCGGGAAGGACAGGGGTAGGTACAATGAGCAGTTCTTC. Protein sequence: CAGKDRGRYNEQFF.

This clonotype appeared a few times. The chain couples TRBV5-1 to TRBJ2-7; 16 positions match TRBD2. From germline, CDR1 is SGHRS and CDR2 YFSETQ. The length of the CDR3 is 18 residues. The V and J ends lost 4 bases and 5 bases, in that order; junction bases with no gene match: 12. CDR3 sequence: CASSSSLGTSGGANEQYF. In DNA form, the CDR3 reads TGCGCCAGCAGCAGCTCTCTAGGGACTAGCGGGGGGGCGAACGAGCAGTACTTC. The entire variable domain, with the rest obtained from reference TRBV5-1 and TRBJ2-7, is as follows: KAGVTQTPRYLIKTRGQQVTLSCSPISGHRSVSWYQQTPGQGLQFLFEYFSETQRNKGNFPGRFSGRQFSNSRSEMNVSTLELGDSALYLCASSSSLGTSGGANEQYFGPGTRLTVT.

This clonotype appeared a few times. The V gene is TRBV4-3, the J gene TRBJ2-1; the D gene is possibly TRBD2 (7 bases). The ends were cut back, 5 bases at V and 4 bases at J, with 18 bases in the middle. The CDR3 totals 16 residues. The germline gives CDR1 LGHNA, CDR2 YSLEER. The CDR3 loop reads CASSSSVGGRYNEQFF. In DNA form, the CDR3 reads TGCGCCAGCAGCTCCTCGGTCGGGGGGCGATACAATGAGCAGTTCTTC.

The genes are TRBV28 and TRBJ1-1; D perhaps matches TRBD1 (5 bases). The CDR3 covers 16 residues. CDR1 is MDHEN, CDR2 SYDVKM, per germline. Deletions cut 1 base from V and 1 base from J, with 13 bases between. The CDR3 DNA reads TGTGCCAGCAGTTTATACCGGGGCCTTAGGAACACTGAAGCTTTCTTT. Protein sequence: CASSLYRGLRNTEAFF.

V and J are TRBV6-2 or TRBV6-3 and TRBJ2-5; D remains ambiguous. V was cut by 2 bases and J by 7 bases, with 14 bases left in between. The germline gives CDR1 MNHEY, CDR2 SVGEGT. This CDR3 region has 14 residues. CDR3 in DNA: TGTGCCAGCAGTTACGATGGCTACGAAGGGACCCAGTACTTC. It is translated as CASSYDGYEGTQYF.